Listed here are 21 T cell receptor beta chains from one sample, sequenced in a study of blood T cell repertoires in COVID-19. Measured with immunoSEQ multiplex PCR; TCRdb has only the in-frame clones, and not every one. The repertoire holds 380,000 or so clones, about 89% seen once, with roughly 1.2% in the top ten. Source material: peripheral blood. The receptors shown here come from a man in his forties or fifties with acute or convalescent COVID-19.

This clone appeared a single time. This chain uses TRBV6-1 with TRBJ2-1; 9 bases fit TRBD2. Trimming took 2 bases from V and 7 from J; bases not matched to a gene: 3. Germline V gene sequence: CDR1 MNHNS, CDR2 SASEGT. The CDR3 is made up of 14 amino acids. The CDR3 protein is CASSEPAGGNEQFF. CDR3 coding DNA: TGTGCCAGCAGTGAACCAGCGGGGGGTAATGAGCAGTTCTTC.

The J gene is TRBJ1-2, the V gene TRBV7-2; TRBD1 might be the D (6 bases). V lost 6 bases to trimming and J lost 4 bases, with 12 bases between them. The V gene's germline CDR1 is SGHTA and CDR2 FQGNSA. The CDR3 sequence is 13 residues long. CDR3: CASSSDRSYGYTF. Written as DNA, the CDR3 is TGTGCCAGCAGTTCGGACAGAAGCTATGGCTACACCTTC. Full variable domain (outside the CDR3, taken from reference TRBV7-2 and TRBJ1-2): GAGVSQSPSNKVTEKGKDVELRCDPISGHTALYWYRQSLGQGLEFLIYFQGNSAPDKSGLPSDRFSAERTGGSVSTLTIQRTQQEDSAVYLCASSSDRSYGYTFGSGTRLTVV.

This chain connects TRBV9 to TRBJ2-7, with D possibly TRBD2 on 6 matching bases. V was shortened by 0 bases and J by 3 bases, with 13 bases between the two germline ends. The CDR3 is made up of 15 amino acids. Germline values: CDR1 SGDLS, CDR2 YYNGEE. CDR3 sequence: CASSVVGGPIYEQYF. The CDR3 bases are TGTGCCAGCAGCGTAGTCGGGGGTCCGATCTACGAGCAGTACTTC.

Only a few counts were recorded for this clone. V gene TRBV7-8 combines with J gene TRBJ1-6; 9 bases line up with TRBD1. The germline gives CDR1 SGHVS, CDR2 FQNEAQ. This CDR3 spans 16 amino acids. V gave up 1 base and J gave up 5 bases; unmatched junction bases: 3. The CDR3 DNA sequence: TGTGCCAGCAGCTTAGGGGGGACAGGGCATAATTCACCCCTCCACTTT. Encoded protein: CASSLGGTGHNSPLHF.

This chain joins TRBV28 and TRBJ2-2; D call uncertain. CDR1 and CDR2 (germline): MDHEN, SYDVKM. Trimming took off 11 bases at V and 0 bases at J, with 10 bases between the two ends. The CDR3 is 13 amino acids. DNA of the CDR3: TGTGCCGCCACAACCGCGAACACCGGGGAGCTGTTTTTT. Its protein product is CAATTANTGELFF.

The genes are TRBV27 and TRBJ2-3; TRBD2 aligns across 9 bases. This CDR3 region has 17 residues. The V gene end was trimmed by 0 bases and the J gene end by 1 base; junction bases not matched to a gene: 5. Germline CDR1 is MNHEY and CDR2 is SMNVEV (reference sequence). For the CDR3, the DNA is TGTGCCAGCAGTTTATCCGGGACTAGCCTCCGCACAGATACGCAGTATTTT. Translation gives CASSLSGTSLRTDTQYF.

The genes are TRBV7-2 and TRBJ1-2; D perhaps matches TRBD1 (6 bases). Trimming removed 1 base at V and 6 bases at J, with 9 bases between. The CDR3 length is 13 residues. Germline CDR1 SGHTA, CDR2 FQGNSA. CDR3: CASSLGGPNGYTF. In nucleotides, the CDR3 is TGTGCCAGCAGCTTAGGGGGGCCGAATGGCTACACCTTC. Full variable domain (outside the CDR3, taken from reference TRBV7-2 and TRBJ1-2): GAGVSQSPSNKVTEKGKDVELRCDPISGHTALYWYRQSLGQGLEFLIYFQGNSAPDKSGLPSDRFSAERTGGSVSTLTIQRTQQEDSAVYLCASSLGGPNGYTFGSGTRLTVV.

This chain joins TRBV29-1 and TRBJ1-4, with TRBD1 matching over 7 bases. The CDR3 loop spans 13 amino acids. V lost 7 bases and J lost 8; bases outside the gene matches: 10. Germline CDR1 is SQVTM and CDR2 is ANQGSEA. DNA for the CDR3: TGCAGCGCCCCATTAGGGACAGCCGAAAAACTGTTTTTT. This translates into CSAPLGTAEKLFF.

The J gene is TRBJ1-5, the V gene TRBV30; D is unclear. The V end was cut by 1 base, the J end by 7 bases, with 14 bases between. CDR1 and CDR2 (germline): GTSNPN, SVGIG (reference sequence). This CDR3 region has 14 residues. As DNA, the CDR3 is TGTGCCTGGAGTGAGGGAGCGAGAGGACAGCCCCAGCATTTT. This translates into CAWSEGARGQPQHF.

The chain couples TRBV3-1 (or the pseudogene TRBV3-2) to TRBJ1-2, with 7 bases aligning to TRBD1. The CDR3 totals 18 residues. Trimming at V came to 1 base and at J to 0 bases, leaving 11 bases not matched to a gene. The germline V gene encodes CDR1 LGHDT and CDR2 YNNKEL (reference sequence). This CDR3 is CASSQGDSVEMTNYGYTF. The CDR3 coding sequence is TGTGCCAGCAGCCAAGGGGACAGCGTCGAAATGACTAACTATGGCTACACCTTC.

The chain has TRBV11-2 and TRBJ2-3; possibly TRBD2 for D (5 bases). Germline CDR1 and CDR2: SGHAT and FQNNGV. The CDR3 loop spans 13 amino acids. V lost 3 bases, J lost 7 bases, and 11 bases lay in between. CDR3 nucleotides: TGTGCCAGCAGCTTCGAGGGTGCATATACGCAGTATTTT. This codes for CASSFEGAYTQYF.

The chain recombines TRBV20-1 with TRBJ1-4; 9 positions match TRBD1. The trim removed 6 bases at V and 2 bases at J, leaving 13 bases unmatched. Germline CDR1 reads DFQATT; CDR2 reads SNEGSKA (reference sequence). CDR3 size: 17 residues. DNA for the CDR3: TGCAGTGCGAGTCCCGGGACAGGGTCCGAGACTAATGAAAAACTGTTTTTT. It encodes CSASPGTGSETNEKLFF.

The rearrangement joins TRBV27 to TRBJ1-1, with a tentative D call TRBD1 (5 bases). CDR1 is MNHEY, CDR2 SMNVEV, per germline (reference sequence). V was pared by 8 bases and J by 0 bases, with 25 bases between. This CDR3 has 18 amino acids. The CDR3 nucleotides are TGTGCCAGCGGACGCCGACAGAACCCAAGACTCATGAACACTGAAGCTTTCTTT. It specifies CASGRRQNPRLMNTEAFF.

This rearrangement joins TRBV19 to TRBJ1-1; 10 bases line up with TRBD1. CDR3 length: 16 residues. Germline loops: CDR1 LNHDA, CDR2 SQIVND (reference sequence). V shed 3 bases and J 0 bases; nucleotides not matched to a gene: 4. The CDR3 nucleotides are TGTGCCAGTAGTATCCGGGACAGGGGTATGAACACTGAAGCTTTCTTT. This sequence encodes CASSIRDRGMNTEAFF. Variable domain in full (rest from reference TRBV19 and TRBJ1-1): DGGITQSPKYLFRKEGQNVTLSCEQNLNHDAMYWYRQDPGQGLRLIYYSQIVNDFQKGDIAEGYSVSREKKESFPLTVTSAQKNPTAFYLCASSIRDRGMNTEAFFGQGTRLTVV.

The rearrangement joins TRBV2 to TRBJ2-7, with 10 bases identical to TRBD2. The CDR3 sequence is 14 residues long. The V segment lost 4 bases and the J segment 5 bases; nucleotides outside the gene matches: 5. Germline values: CDR1 SNHLY, CDR2 FYNNEI. CDR3 in DNA: TGTGCCAGCAGTGCTAGCGGGAGTTTAAACGAGCAGTACTTC. Protein sequence: CASSASGSLNEQYF.

The table lists this clone with a count of one. This sequence joins TRBV30 and TRBJ1-4; 7 nucleotides match TRBD1. The germline gives CDR1 GTSNPN, CDR2 SVGIG (reference sequence). This CDR3 has 14 amino acids. Trimming cost V 1 base and J 8 bases; bases outside gene matches: 7. CDR3 region: CAWSADREGEKLFF. In DNA form, the CDR3 reads TGTGCCTGGAGTGCAGACAGGGAAGGAGAAAAACTGTTTTTT. The full variable domain, rest sourced from reference TRBV30 and TRBJ1-4, is SQTIHQWPATLVQPVGSPLSLECTVEGTSNPNLYWYRQAAGRGLQLLFYSVGIGQISSEVPQNLSASRPQDRQFILSSKKLLLSDSGFYLCAWSADREGEKLFFGSGTQLSVL.

The chain couples TRBV4-1 to TRBJ2-4; TRBD1 is a possible D gene (8 bases). The V and J ends lost 4 bases and 6 bases respectively, with 22 bases between them. Germline lookup yields CDR1 MGHRA and CDR2 YSYEKL. This CDR3 is built from 17 residues. The CDR3 DNA sequence: TGCGCCAGCAGCCTTAACAGGGGGAGGGGGGGCTTAAACATTCAGTACTTC. Its protein product is CASSLNRGRGGLNIQYF.

The rearrangement links TRBV5-1 to TRBJ2-7, with D hard to call. V gave up 5 bases and J gave up 7 bases, with 13 bases separating them. CDR1 is SGHRS and CDR2 is YFSETQ in the germline V gene. This CDR3 spans 12 amino acids. CDR3 nucleotide sequence: TGCGCCAGCAGGCTCACGGAGAGGGAGCAGTACTTC. Encoded protein: CASRLTEREQYF.

In this sample, this clone turned up once. The chain carries TRBV27 and TRBJ1-1; D is perhaps TRBD1 (6 bases). Germline V lookup: CDR1 MNHEY, CDR2 SMNVEV (reference sequence). Trimming removed 3 bases from V and 3 bases from J, with 17 bases in between. This CDR3 has 16 amino acids. CDR3 nucleotides: TGTGCCAGCAGTTTCATACGAGGGGACAAGCACACTGAAGCTTTCTTT. Residues: CASSFIRGDKHTEAFF.

This clone occurred once. The V call is TRBV29-1, the J call TRBJ2-7; 12 bases map to TRBD1. Germline V lookup: CDR1 SQVTM, CDR2 ANQGSEA. The CDR3 spans 14 residues. With V trimmed by 4 bases and J by 6 bases, 7 bases remained unmatched. CDR3 loop: CSVVLRDRGREQYF. The DNA for the CDR3 is TGCAGCGTTGTGCTCCGGGACAGGGGGCGCGAGCAGTACTTC.

The rearrangement links TRBV15 to TRBJ1-2; D is possibly TRBD1 (5 bases). CDR1 and CDR2 (germline): LNHNV, YYDKDF (reference sequence). The CDR3 loop spans 14 amino acids. The V end lost 0 bases, the J end lost 4 bases, and 9 bases lay between the germline ends. The CDR3 nucleotides are TGTGCCACCAGCAGAGAGGACACCTCCTATGGCTACACCTTC. The encoded protein is CATSREDTSYGYTF.